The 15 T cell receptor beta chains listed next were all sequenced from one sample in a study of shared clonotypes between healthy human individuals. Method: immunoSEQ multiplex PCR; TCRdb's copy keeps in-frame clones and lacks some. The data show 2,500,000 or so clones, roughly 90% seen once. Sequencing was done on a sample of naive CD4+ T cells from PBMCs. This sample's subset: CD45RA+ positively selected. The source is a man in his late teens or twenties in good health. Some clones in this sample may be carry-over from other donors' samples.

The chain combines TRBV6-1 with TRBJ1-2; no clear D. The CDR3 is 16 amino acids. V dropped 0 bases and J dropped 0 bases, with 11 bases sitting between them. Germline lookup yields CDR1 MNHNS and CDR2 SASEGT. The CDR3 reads CASSEASRHTNYGYTF. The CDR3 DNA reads TGTGCCAGCAGTGAAGCTAGCCGACACACTAACTATGGCTACACCTTC.

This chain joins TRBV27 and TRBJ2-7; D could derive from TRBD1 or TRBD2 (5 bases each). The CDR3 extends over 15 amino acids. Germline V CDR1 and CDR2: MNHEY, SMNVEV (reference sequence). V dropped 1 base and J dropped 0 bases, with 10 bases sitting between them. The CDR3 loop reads CASSLWAGTSYEQYF. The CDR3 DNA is TGTGCCAGCAGTTTATGGGCAGGGACCTCCTACGAGCAGTACTTC.

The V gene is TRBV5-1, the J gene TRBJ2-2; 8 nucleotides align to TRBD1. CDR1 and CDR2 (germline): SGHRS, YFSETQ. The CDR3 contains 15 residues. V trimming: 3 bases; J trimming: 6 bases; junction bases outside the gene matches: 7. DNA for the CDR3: TGCGCCAGCAGCTCGGGACAGGTTATGCCCGGGGAGCTGTTTTTT. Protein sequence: CASSSGQVMPGELFF.

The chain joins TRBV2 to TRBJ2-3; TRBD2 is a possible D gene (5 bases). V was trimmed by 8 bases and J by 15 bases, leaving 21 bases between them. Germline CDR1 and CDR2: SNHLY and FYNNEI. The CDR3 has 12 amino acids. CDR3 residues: CASRGGSGKLYF. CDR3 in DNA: TGTGCCAGCCGCGGTGGGTCCGGGAAGCTCTATTTT.

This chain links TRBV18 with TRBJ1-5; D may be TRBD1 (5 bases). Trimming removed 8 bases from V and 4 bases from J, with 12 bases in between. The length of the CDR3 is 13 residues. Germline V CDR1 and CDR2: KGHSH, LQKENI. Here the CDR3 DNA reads TGTGCCAGCCGGCAGGGTCGTAATCAGCCCCAGCATTTT. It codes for CASRQGRNQPQHF.

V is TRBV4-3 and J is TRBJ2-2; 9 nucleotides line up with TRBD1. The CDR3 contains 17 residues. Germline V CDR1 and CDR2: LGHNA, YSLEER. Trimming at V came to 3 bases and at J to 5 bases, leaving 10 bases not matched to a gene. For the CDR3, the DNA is TGCGCCAGCAGCCATCCTTCCGGGACAGGGAGGACCGGGGAGCTGTTTTTT. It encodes CASSHPSGTGRTGELFF.

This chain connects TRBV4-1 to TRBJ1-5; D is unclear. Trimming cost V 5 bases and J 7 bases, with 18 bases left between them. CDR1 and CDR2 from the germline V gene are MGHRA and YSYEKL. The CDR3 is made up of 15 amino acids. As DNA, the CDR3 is TGCGCCAGCAGCGGTTACAAAGGTGGAGACCAGCCCCAGCATTTT. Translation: CASSGYKGGDQPQHF.

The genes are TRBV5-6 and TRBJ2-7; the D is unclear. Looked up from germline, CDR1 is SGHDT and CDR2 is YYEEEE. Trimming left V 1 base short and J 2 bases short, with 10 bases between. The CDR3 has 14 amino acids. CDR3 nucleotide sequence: TGTGCCAGCAGCTTGAAGGGTCGGACCTACGAGCAGTACTTC. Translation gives CASSLKGRTYEQYF.

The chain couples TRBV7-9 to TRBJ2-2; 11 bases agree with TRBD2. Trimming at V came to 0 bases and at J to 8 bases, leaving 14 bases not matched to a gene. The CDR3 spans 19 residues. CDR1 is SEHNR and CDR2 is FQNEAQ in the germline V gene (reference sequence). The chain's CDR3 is CASSLARRGLAVFQGELFF. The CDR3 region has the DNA TGTGCCAGCAGCTTAGCGCGTCGGGGACTAGCGGTGTTTCAGGGGGAGCTGTTTTTT.

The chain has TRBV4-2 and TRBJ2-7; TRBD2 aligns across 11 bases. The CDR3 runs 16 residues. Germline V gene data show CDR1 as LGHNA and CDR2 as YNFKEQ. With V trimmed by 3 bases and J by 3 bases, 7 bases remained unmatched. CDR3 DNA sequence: TGTGCCAGCAGCCAGCTAACTAGCGGGAGTTTCTACGAGCAGTACTTC. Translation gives CASSQLTSGSFYEQYF.

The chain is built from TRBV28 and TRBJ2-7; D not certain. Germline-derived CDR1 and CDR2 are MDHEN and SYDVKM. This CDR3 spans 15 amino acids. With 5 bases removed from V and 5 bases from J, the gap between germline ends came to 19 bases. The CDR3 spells CASSVARAIPNEQYF. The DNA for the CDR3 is TGTGCCAGCAGTGTTGCCCGGGCCATTCCTAACGAGCAGTACTTC. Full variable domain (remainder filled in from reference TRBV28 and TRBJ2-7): DVKVTQSSRYLVKRTGEKVFLECVQDMDHENMFWYRQDPGLGLRLIYFSYDVKMKEKGDIPEGYSVSREKKERFSLILESASTNQTSMYLCASSVARAIPNEQYFGPGTRLTVT.

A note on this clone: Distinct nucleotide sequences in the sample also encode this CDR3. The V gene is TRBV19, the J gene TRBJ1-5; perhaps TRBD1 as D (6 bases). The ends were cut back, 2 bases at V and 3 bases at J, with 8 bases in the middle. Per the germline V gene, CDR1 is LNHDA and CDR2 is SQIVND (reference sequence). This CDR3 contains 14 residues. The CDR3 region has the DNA TGTGCCAGTAGTATAACAGGGAACAATCAGCCCCAGCATTTT. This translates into CASSITGNNQPQHF.

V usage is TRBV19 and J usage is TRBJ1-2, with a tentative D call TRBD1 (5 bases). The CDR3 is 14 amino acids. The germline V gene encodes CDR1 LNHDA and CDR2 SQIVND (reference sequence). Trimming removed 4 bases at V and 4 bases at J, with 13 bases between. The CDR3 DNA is TGTGCCAGTAGTAGAGCAGGGCCCGTCTATGGCTACACCTTC. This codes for CASSRAGPVYGYTF.

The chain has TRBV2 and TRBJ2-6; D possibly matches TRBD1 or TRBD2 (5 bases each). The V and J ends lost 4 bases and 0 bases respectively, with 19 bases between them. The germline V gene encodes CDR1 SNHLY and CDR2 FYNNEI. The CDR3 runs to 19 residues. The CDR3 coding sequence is TGTGCCAGCAGTGCTCGAACCGGGACGGTAAGCTCTGGGGCCAACGTCCTGACTTTC. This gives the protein CASSARTGTVSSGANVLTF.

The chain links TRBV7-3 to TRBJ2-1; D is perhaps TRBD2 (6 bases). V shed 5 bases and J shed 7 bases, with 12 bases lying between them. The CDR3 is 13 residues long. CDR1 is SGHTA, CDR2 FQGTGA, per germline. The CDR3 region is CASSASGRNEQFF. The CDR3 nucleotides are TGTGCCAGCAGCGCATCGGGGAGGAATGAGCAGTTCTTC.